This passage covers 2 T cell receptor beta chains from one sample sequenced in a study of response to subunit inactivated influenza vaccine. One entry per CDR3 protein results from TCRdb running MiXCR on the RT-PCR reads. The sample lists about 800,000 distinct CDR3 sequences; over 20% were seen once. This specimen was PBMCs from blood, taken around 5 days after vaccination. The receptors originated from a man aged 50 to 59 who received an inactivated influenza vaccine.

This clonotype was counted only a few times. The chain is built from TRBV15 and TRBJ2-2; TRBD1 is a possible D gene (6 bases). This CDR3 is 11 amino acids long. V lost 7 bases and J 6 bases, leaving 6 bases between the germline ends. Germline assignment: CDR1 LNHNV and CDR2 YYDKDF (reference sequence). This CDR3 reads CATKGAGELFF. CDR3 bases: TGTGCCACCAAGGGGGCCGGGGAGCTGTTTTTT.

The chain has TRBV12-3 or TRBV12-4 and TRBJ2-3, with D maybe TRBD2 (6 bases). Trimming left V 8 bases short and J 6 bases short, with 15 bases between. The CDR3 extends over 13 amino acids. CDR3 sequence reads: CASSDPAGDTQYF. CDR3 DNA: TGTGCCAGCTCGGACCCTGCGGGGGATACGCAGTATTTT.